This T cell receptor beta chain was retrieved from a study of CD8 T cells in ankylosing spondylitis. A single record per CDR3 protein comes from TCRdb applying MiXCR to the 5' RACE reads. Of 180,000 or so distinct CDR3 sequences in the sample, 11% were seen once. The ends were cut back, 6 bases at V and 3 bases at J, with 11 bases in the middle. CDR1 and CDR2 from the germline V gene are DFQATT and SNEGSKA (reference sequence). The CDR3 is 12 residues long. Study-level findings and limits: According to the report, clones linked to the disease were significantly enriched in matched synovial fluid samples taken from ankylosing spondylitis patients. Previously reported in reactive arthritis synovial fluid and blood were some of the motif variants. Ankylosing spondylitis blood appeared to carry a characteristic TCR beta motif of seven to nine highly homologous variants.

This clonotype was observed a few times. Antigen specificity is unknown. Specimen: blood, either unsorted or a sorted T cell fraction (not recorded which). This TCR came from a male donor with ankylosing spondylitis or in good health (not recorded which). This chain links TRBV20-1 with TRBJ2-5; D gene uncertain. CDR3 loop: CSAVGLEETQYF. DNA of the CDR3: TGCAGTGCGGTCGGGCTAGAAGAGACCCAGTACTTC.